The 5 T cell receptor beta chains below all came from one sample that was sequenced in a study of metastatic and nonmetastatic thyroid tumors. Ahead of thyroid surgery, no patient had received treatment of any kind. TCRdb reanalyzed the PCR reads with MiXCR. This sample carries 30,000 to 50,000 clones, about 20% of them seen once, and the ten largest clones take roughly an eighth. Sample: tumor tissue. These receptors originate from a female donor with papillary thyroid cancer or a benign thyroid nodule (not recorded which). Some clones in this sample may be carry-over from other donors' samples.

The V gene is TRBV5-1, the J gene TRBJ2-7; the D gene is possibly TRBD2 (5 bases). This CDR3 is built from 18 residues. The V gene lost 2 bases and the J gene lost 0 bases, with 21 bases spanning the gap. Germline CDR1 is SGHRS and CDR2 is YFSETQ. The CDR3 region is CASSFFSPVGEPSYEQYF. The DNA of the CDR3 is TGCGCCAGCAGCTTTTTTTCCCCAGTGGGAGAGCCCTCCTACGAGCAGTACTTC.

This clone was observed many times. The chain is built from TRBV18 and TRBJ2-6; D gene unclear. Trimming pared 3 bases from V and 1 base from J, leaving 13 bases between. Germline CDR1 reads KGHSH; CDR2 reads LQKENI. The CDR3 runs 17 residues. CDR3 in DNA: TGTGCCAGCTCACCTTCCCAGTTTCCTTCTGGGGCCAACGTCCTGACTTTC. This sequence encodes CASSPSQFPSGANVLTF.

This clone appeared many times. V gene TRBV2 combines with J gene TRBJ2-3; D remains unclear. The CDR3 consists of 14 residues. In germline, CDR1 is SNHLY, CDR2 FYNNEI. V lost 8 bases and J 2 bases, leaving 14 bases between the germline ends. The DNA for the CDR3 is TGTGCCAGCGTACGCGGAACGGACACAGATACGCAGTATTTT. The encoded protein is CASVRGTDTDTQYF.

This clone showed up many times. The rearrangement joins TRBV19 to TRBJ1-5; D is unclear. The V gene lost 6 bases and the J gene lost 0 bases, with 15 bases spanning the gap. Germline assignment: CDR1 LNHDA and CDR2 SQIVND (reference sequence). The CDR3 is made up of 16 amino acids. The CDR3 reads CASSGYVGFSNQPQHF. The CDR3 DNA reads TGTGCCAGTAGCGGCTACGTGGGGTTTAGCAATCAGCCCCAGCATTTT. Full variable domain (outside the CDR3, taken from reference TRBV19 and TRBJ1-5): DGGITQSPKYLFRKEGQNVTLSCEQNLNHDAMYWYRQDPGQGLRLIYYSQIVNDFQKGDIAEGYSVSREKKESFPLTVTSAQKNPTAFYLCASSGYVGFSNQPQHFGDGTRLSIL.

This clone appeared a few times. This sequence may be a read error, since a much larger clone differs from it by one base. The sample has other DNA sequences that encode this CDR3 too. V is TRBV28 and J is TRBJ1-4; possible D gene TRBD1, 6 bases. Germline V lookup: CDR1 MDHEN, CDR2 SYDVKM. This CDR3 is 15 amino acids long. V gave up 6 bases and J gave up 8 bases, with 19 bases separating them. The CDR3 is CASRDNTGRREKLFF. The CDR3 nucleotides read TGTGCCAGCAGGGATAATACAGGGAGACGCGAAAAACTGTTTTTT.